The 29 T cell receptor beta chains presented below share a single source sample, sequenced in a study of shared clonotypes between healthy human individuals. Produced via immunoSEQ multiplex PCR; TCRdb's table is partial and in-frame only. Of 1.5 million to 2.5 million clones in the sample, about 95% were seen once. Terminally differentiated effector memory CD45RA+ cells were excluded by CCR7 positive selection of CD45RO-negative cells. The sequencing sample was made of naive CD8+ T cells sorted from blood. The receptors derive from a man younger than 35 in good health.

The chain combines TRBV5-5 with TRBJ2-5; D gene ambiguous. V was cut by 0 bases and J by 5 bases, with 8 bases left in between. This CDR3 region has 13 residues. CDR1 and CDR2 from the germline V gene are SGHKS and YYEKEE (reference sequence). In DNA form, the CDR3 reads TGTGCCAGCAGCTTGGGGGTGGATGAGACCCAGTACTTC. Translation: CASSLGVDETQYF. The complete variable domain, with remaining parts taken from reference TRBV5-5 and TRBJ2-5, reads DAGVTQSPTHLIKTRGQQVTLRCSPISGHKSVSWYQQVLGQGPQFIFQYYEKEERGRGNFPDRFSARQFPNYSSELNVNALLLGDSALYLCASSLGVDETQYFGPGTRLLVL.

The DNA of the CDR3 is TGTGCCAGCAGTACATCAGGGGGCAATAATTCACCCCTCCACTTT. Its translation is CASSTSGGNNSPLHF. This chain connects TRBV27 to TRBJ1-6; TRBD1 aligns across 8 bases. CDR1 is MNHEY and CDR2 is SMNVEV in the germline V gene (reference sequence). The CDR3 loop spans 15 amino acids. With 5 bases clipped from V and 5 bases from J, the junction kept 5 bases outside the gene matches.

The chain joins TRBV2 to TRBJ2-3; no firm D call. Germline CDR1 and CDR2: SNHLY and FYNNEI. The ends were cut back, 11 bases at V and 6 bases at J, with 12 bases in the middle. The CDR3 sequence is 11 residues long. The CDR3 DNA reads as TGTGCCTGGAATAGACGGGATACGCAGTATTTT. Translation: CAWNRRDTQYF.

The chain has TRBV13 and TRBJ2-1; D unresolved. CDR1 is PRHDT and CDR2 is FYEKMQ in the germline V gene (reference sequence). V lost 0 bases to trimming and J lost 7 bases, with 7 bases between them. The CDR3 totals 13 residues. The CDR3 DNA sequence: TGTGCCAGCAGCTTAGGCCGGACGAATGAGCAGTTCTTC. Protein: CASSLGRTNEQFF.

The V and J genes are TRBV7-6 and TRBJ2-7; the match to TRBD2 covers 12 bases. This CDR3 has 15 amino acids. The J segment lost 4 bases and the V segment lost 6 bases, leaving 7 bases of the junction unmatched. In germline, CDR1 is SGHVS, CDR2 FNYEAQ. As DNA, the CDR3 is TGTGCCAGCAGACCGGGACTAGCGGGCACGTACGAGCAGTACTTC. Amino acid sequence: CASRPGLAGTYEQYF.

The chain uses TRBV5-8 and TRBJ1-1; D is possibly TRBD1 (6 bases). CDR1 is SGHTS, CDR2 YDEGEE, per germline. This CDR3 contains 13 residues. The V and J ends lost 5 bases and 5 bases respectively, with 13 bases between them. Here the CDR3 DNA reads TGTGCCAGCAGATTACAGGGACGAACTGAAGCTTTCTTT. Translated, it gives CASRLQGRTEAFF.

This chain links TRBV16 with TRBJ1-4, with 8 nucleotides matching TRBD1. V lost 4 bases and J lost 8; bases outside the gene matches: 6. The germline gives CDR1 KGHSY, CDR2 FQNENV. The CDR3 consists of 14 residues. For the CDR3, the DNA is TGTGCCAGCAGCCCTCAGGGGGCAGGAGAAAAACTGTTTTTT. This gives the protein CASSPQGAGEKLFF.

The rearrangement uses TRBV13 and TRBJ1-1; TRBD1 might be the D (5 bases). This CDR3 contains 13 residues. V lost 0 bases to trimming and J lost 10 bases, with 12 bases between them. From germline, CDR1 is PRHDT and CDR2 FYEKMQ (reference sequence). The DNA of the CDR3 is TGTGCCAGCAGCTTAGGGTATGACAGAGGAGCTTTCTTT. Translating it yields CASSLGYDRGAFF.

This clone was recorded once. The CDR3, as DNA: TGTGCCAGCAACCTTGGACTAGCGGGAGCCTACGAGCAGTACTTC. It yields the protein CASNLGLAGAYEQYF. The chain employs TRBV7-9 and TRBJ2-7; 13 bases align to TRBD2. The CDR3 loop spans 15 amino acids. V was pared by 7 bases and J by 2 bases, with 5 bases of the junction left unmatched. Germline-derived CDR1 and CDR2 are SEHNR and FQNEAQ (reference sequence).

The V call is TRBV11-2, the J call TRBJ1-6; TRBD1 matches at 7 bases. Germline-derived CDR1 and CDR2 are SGHAT and FQNNGV. The CDR3 runs 14 residues. V shed 4 bases and J 6 bases; nucleotides not matched to a gene: 3. The CDR3 nucleotides are TGTGCCAGCAGCTCACAGGGGTCTAATTCACCCCTCCACTTT. Translation: CASSSQGSNSPLHF. Full variable domain (rest looked up from reference TRBV11-2 and TRBJ1-6): EAGVAQSPRYKIIEKRQSVAFWCNPISGHATLYWYQQILGQGPKLLIQFQNNGVVDDSQLPKDRFSAERLKGVDSTLKIQPAKLEDSAVYLCASSSQGSNSPLHFGNGTRLTVT.

A single count supports this clone. The V and J genes are TRBV27 and TRBJ2-5; D possibly corresponds to TRBD1 (6 bases). V lost 6 bases, J lost 5 bases, and 16 bases lay in between. CDR3 length equals 14 residues. Germline values: CDR1 MNHEY, CDR2 SMNVEV (reference sequence). The DNA of the CDR3 is TGTGCCAGCAGCCACCTCACAGGGTCCGAGACCCAGTACTTC. This translates into CASSHLTGSETQYF.

The chain employs TRBV30 and TRBJ2-3, with D uncertain. The CDR3 contains 13 residues. CDR1 and CDR2 from the germline V gene are GTSNPN and SVGIG (reference sequence). V dropped 5 bases and J dropped 1 base, with 10 bases sitting between them. The CDR3 region is CAWSYSGTDTQYF. CDR3 bases: TGTGCCTGGTCATACTCCGGCACAGATACGCAGTATTTT.

The chain links TRBV19 to TRBJ2-2, with D unresolved. The germline V and J ends were trimmed by 4 bases and 6 bases, with 6 bases remaining between them. The CDR3 loop spans 12 amino acids. The germline CDR1 and CDR2 sequences are LNHDA and SQIVND (reference sequence). CDR3 nucleotides: TGTGCCAGTAGTACCCACCCCGGGGAGCTGTTTTTT. Encoded protein: CASSTHPGELFF.

The count of this clone is one. V gene TRBV2 combines with J gene TRBJ2-7, with 10 bases matching TRBD2. This CDR3 has 16 residues. The J segment lost 6 bases and the V segment lost 2 bases, leaving 10 bases of the junction unmatched. The germline V gene encodes CDR1 SNHLY and CDR2 FYNNEI. In DNA form, the CDR3 reads TGTGCCAGCAGTGAATCTCGTCTAGCGGGGGCCGTCGAGCAGTACTTC. This sequence encodes CASSESRLAGAVEQYF.

V usage is TRBV13 and J usage is TRBJ2-7; D may be TRBD1 (5 bases). Deletions cut 5 bases from V and 7 bases from J, with 12 bases between. The CDR3 totals 12 residues. Germline V gives CDR1 PRHDT, CDR2 FYEKMQ (reference sequence). DNA for the CDR3: TGTGCCAGCAGCCCAGTAGGGGAAGAGCAGTACTTC. Translation gives CASSPVGEEQYF.

The sample holds one count of this clone. As DNA, the CDR3 is TGTGCCAGCAGGACAGGGGACGGAAACACCATATATTTT. It encodes CASRTGDGNTIYF. The genes are TRBV6-5 and TRBJ1-3; 8 bases agree with TRBD1. The CDR3 is 13 residues long. Trimming took 6 bases from V and 4 from J; bases not matched to a gene: 2. Germline CDR1 and CDR2: MNHEY and SVGAGI.

The chain recombines TRBV7-9 with TRBJ2-3, with D maybe TRBD2 (6 bases). Germline V gives CDR1 SEHNR, CDR2 FQNEAQ (reference sequence). The CDR3 runs to 15 residues. V lost 5 bases to trimming and J lost 6 bases, with 18 bases between them. In DNA, the CDR3 is TGTGCCAGCAGCCCCCCCACCGGGAGAGCGGATACGCAGTATTTT. This translates into CASSPPTGRADTQYF.

Concerning this clone: Within the sample, other DNA sequences also encode this same CDR3. The CDR3 reads CASSRPGQETQYF. CDR3 DNA sequence: TGTGCCAGCAGCCGTCCAGGGCAAGAGACCCAGTACTTC. The gene calls are TRBV7-2 and TRBJ2-5, with D possibly being TRBD1 (5 bases). The V end was cut by 5 bases, the J end by 2 bases, with 9 bases between. The germline V gene encodes CDR1 SGHTA and CDR2 FQGNSA. This CDR3 region has 13 residues.

This chain links TRBV7-6 with TRBJ2-1, with a weak D call TRBD2 (5 bases). CDR3 size: 13 residues. Germline V gene data show CDR1 as SGHVS and CDR2 as FNYEAQ. The V and J ends lost 2 bases and 9 bases respectively, with 11 bases between them. The CDR3 bases are TGTGCCAGCAGCTTAACAACTAGTAGTGAGCAGTTCTTC. This sequence encodes CASSLTTSSEQFF.

J is TRBJ1-5 and V is TRBV25-1; 7 bases line up with TRBD1. The CDR3 length is 14 residues. Germline values: CDR1 MGHDK, CDR2 SYGVNS. V gave up 3 bases and J gave up 9 bases; unmatched junction bases: 8. The CDR3 sequence: CASSEGDREVPQHF. CDR3 in DNA: TGTGCCAGCAGTGAGGGGGACAGAGAAGTGCCCCAGCATTTT.

The CDR3 reads CASRTSGLPYEQYF. The CDR3 DNA follows: TGTGCCAGCAGGACTAGCGGGTTACCCTACGAGCAGTACTTC. The chain is built from TRBV6-5 and TRBJ2-7; TRBD2 matches at 10 bases. Looked up from germline, CDR1 is MNHEY and CDR2 is SVGAGI. CDR3 length equals 14 residues. V was clipped by 6 bases and J by 2 bases; unmatched bases: 4.

The chain employs TRBV6-1 and TRBJ2-5, with unresolved D. The CDR3 has 12 residues. The germline V gene encodes CDR1 MNHNS and CDR2 SASEGT. V lost 4 bases and J 5 bases, leaving 8 bases between the germline ends. In DNA, the CDR3 is TGTGCCAGCAGTGGGAATAGGGAGACCCAGTACTTC. Protein: CASSGNRETQYF.

V usage is TRBV7-9 and J usage is TRBJ2-1; D might be TRBD2 (5 bases). The CDR3 covers 16 residues. In germline, CDR1 is SEHNR, CDR2 FQNEAQ (reference sequence). V lost 5 bases, J lost 4 bases, and 18 bases lay in between. This CDR3 reads CASSPLASFGYNEQFF. DNA for the CDR3: TGTGCCAGCAGCCCCCTGGCTAGCTTCGGTTACAATGAGCAGTTCTTC.

The V and J genes are TRBV29-1 and TRBJ1-2; D unclear. Germline CDR1 reads SQVTM; CDR2 reads ANQGSEA. This CDR3 has 12 amino acids. V lost 7 bases to trimming and J lost 5 bases, with 14 bases between them. The chain's CDR3 is CSAEDFRYGYTF. The CDR3 region has the DNA TGCAGCGCCGAGGATTTTCGGTATGGCTACACCTTC. The full variable domain, completed using reference TRBV29-1 and TRBJ1-2, is SAVISQKPSRDICQRGTSLTIQCQVDSQVTMMFWYRQQPGQSLTLIATANQGSEATYESGFVIDKFPISRPNLTFSTLTVSNMSPEDSSIYLCSAEDFRYGYTFGSGTRLTVV.

The chain has TRBV27 and TRBJ2-7; 11 bases are a match to TRBD2. The CDR3 loop spans 15 amino acids. Trimming removed 5 bases from V and 4 bases from J; junction bases left unmatched: 7. Germline lookup yields CDR1 MNHEY and CDR2 SMNVEV (reference sequence). CDR3 DNA: TGTGCCAGCAGTCCCACTAGCGGGAGTAGGTACGAGCAGTACTTC. Protein sequence: CASSPTSGSRYEQYF.

The chain employs TRBV5-4 and TRBJ2-2; possibly TRBD1 or TRBD2 for D (6 bases each). The CDR3 loop spans 16 amino acids. Trimming pared 4 bases from V and 3 bases from J, leaving 16 bases between. Per germline, CDR1 SGHNT and CDR2 YYREEE (reference sequence). CDR3 nucleotides: TGTGCCAGCAGCCGGGGGCCCTCCCTGGACACCGGGGAGCTGTTTTTT. Residues: CASSRGPSLDTGELFF.

V usage is TRBV19 and J usage is TRBJ2-7, with TRBD1 matching over 8 bases. The CDR3 contains 16 residues. V shed 3 bases, J shed 3 bases, and the junction held 10 bases outside the gene matches. In germline, CDR1 is LNHDA, CDR2 SQIVND (reference sequence). This CDR3 is CASSMIIGTGDYEQYF. CDR3 DNA sequence: TGTGCCAGTAGTATGATAATCGGGACAGGTGACTACGAGCAGTACTTC.

The J gene is TRBJ2-7, the V gene TRBV10-2; the match to TRBD2 covers 9 bases. The CDR3 has 19 amino acids. Germline V gene sequence: CDR1 WSHSY, CDR2 SAAADI. With V trimmed by 0 bases and J by 0 bases, 12 bases remained unmatched. The CDR3 here is CASSESIRLAAVFSYEQYF. The DNA for the CDR3 is TGCGCCAGCAGTGAGTCGATAAGACTAGCGGCTGTATTCTCCTACGAGCAGTACTTC.

CDR3 residues: CASTSADYLTGELFF. Written as DNA, the CDR3 is TGCGCCAGCACCTCTGCAGACTACCTCACCGGGGAGCTGTTTTTT. This chain links TRBV5-1 with TRBJ2-2, with D maybe TRBD2 (5 bases). Germline V lookup: CDR1 SGHRS, CDR2 YFSETQ. Trimming took 6 bases from V and 4 from J, leaving 16 bases between them. The CDR3 has 15 residues.